The 3 T cell receptor beta chains given below trace back to one sample, sequenced in a study of cytomegalovirus exposure and HLA in healthy donors. The PCR had 60 Vbeta and 13 Jbeta primers. Repertoires were generated with immunoSEQ multiplex PCR, while TCRdb's copy carries only in-frame clones and drops some. The sample carries roughly 180,000 clones, under 9.5% recorded once. The sequencing sample was made of PBMCs. Source of these receptors: a woman in her twenties or thirties in good health and CMV-seropositive.

This sequence joins TRBV15 and TRBJ1-5; D is ambiguous. V lost 3 bases, J lost 0 bases, and 9 bases lay in between. The CDR3 has 15 amino acids. Germline values: CDR1 LNHNV, CDR2 YYDKDF (reference sequence). DNA of the CDR3: TGTGCCACCAGCAGCCGCGGGGTTAGCAATCAGCCCCAGCATTTT. This sequence encodes CATSSRGVSNQPQHF.

The chain employs TRBV13 and TRBJ2-5; 7 nucleotides agree with TRBD2. This CDR3 contains 14 residues. The V and J ends lost 6 bases and 1 base, in that order; junction bases with no gene match: 5. From germline, CDR1 is PRHDT and CDR2 FYEKMQ (reference sequence). DNA for the CDR3: TGTGCCAGCAGTCGAGCGGGACTCCAAGAGACCCAGTACTTC. The encoded protein is CASSRAGLQETQYF.

The rearrangement uses TRBV4-1 and TRBJ2-7; no firm D call. With 0 bases removed from V and 6 bases from J, the gap between germline ends came to 9 bases. CDR1 is MGHRA and CDR2 is YSYEKL in the germline V gene. The CDR3 covers 13 residues. Here the CDR3 reads CASSQDYRSEQYF. CDR3 nucleotides: TGCGCCAGCAGCCAAGATTACCGGAGCGAGCAGTACTTC.